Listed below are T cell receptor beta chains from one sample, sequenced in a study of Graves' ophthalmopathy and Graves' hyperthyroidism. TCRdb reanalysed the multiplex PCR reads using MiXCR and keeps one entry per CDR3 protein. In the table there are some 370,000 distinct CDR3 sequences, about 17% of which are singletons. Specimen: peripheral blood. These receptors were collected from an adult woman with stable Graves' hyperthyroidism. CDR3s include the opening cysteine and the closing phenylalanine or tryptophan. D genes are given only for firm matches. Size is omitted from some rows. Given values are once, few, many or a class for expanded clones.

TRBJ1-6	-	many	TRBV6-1	CASRPPGSSYNSPLHF	TGTGCCAGCAGGCCGCCGGGGAGCTCCTATAATTCACCCCTCCACTTT
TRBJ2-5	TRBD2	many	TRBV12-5	CASLGLAKETQYF	TGTGCTAGCCTGGGACTAGCCAAGGAGACCCAGTACTTC
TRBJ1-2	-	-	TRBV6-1	CASKGPSGYTF	TGTGCCAGCAAAGGGCCCTCTGGCTACACCTTC
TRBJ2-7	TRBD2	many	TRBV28	CASNQGGSRSHEQYF	TGTGCCAGCAACCAAGGCGGGAGTAGGTCCCACGAGCAGTACTTC
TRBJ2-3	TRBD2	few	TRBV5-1	CASKGLAGGKTDTQYF	TGCGCCAGCAAGGGACTAGCGGGAGGCAAGACAGATACGCAGTATTTT
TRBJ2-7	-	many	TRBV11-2	CASSWGAGASYEQYF	TGTGCCAGCAGCTGGGGCGCAGGGGCTTCCTACGAGCAGTACTTC
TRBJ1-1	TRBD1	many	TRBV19	CASTHGTGTEAFF	TGTGCCAGTACCCACGGGACAGGGACTGAAGCTTTCTTT
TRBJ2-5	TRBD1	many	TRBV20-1	CSATGPTGVETQYF	TGCAGTGCTACCGGCCCCACAGGGGTCGAGACCCAGTACTTC
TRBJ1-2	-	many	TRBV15	CATSRGGQYGYTF	TGTGCCACCAGCAGAGGCGGACAGTATGGCTACACCTTC
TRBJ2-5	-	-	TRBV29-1	CSVELLGGAYQETQYF	TGCAGCGTTGAATTATTGGGGGGCGCGTACCAAGAGACCCAGTACTTC
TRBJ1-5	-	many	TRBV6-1	CASSEGMSQPQHF	TGTGCCAGCAGTGAAGGGATGAGTCAGCCCCAGCATTTT
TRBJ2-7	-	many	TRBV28	CASMWVAAYEQYF	TGTGCCAGCATGTGGGTTGCGGCCTACGAGCAGTACTTC
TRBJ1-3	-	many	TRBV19	CASSISDYPGNTIYF	TGTGCCAGTAGTATCTCCGACTACCCTGGAAACACCATATATTTT
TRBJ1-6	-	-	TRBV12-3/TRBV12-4	CASSFGQTDNSPLHF	TGTGCCAGCAGTTTCGGGCAGACAGATAATTCACCCCTCCACTTT
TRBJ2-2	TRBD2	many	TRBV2	CASSAPLGLARRGSTGELFF	TGTGCCAGCAGTGCACCTCTGGGACTAGCCCGCCGGGGGAGCACCGGGGAGCTGTTTTTT
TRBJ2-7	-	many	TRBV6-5	CASSASYEQYF	TGTGCCAGCAGCGCGTCCTACGAGCAGTACTTC
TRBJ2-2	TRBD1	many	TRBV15	CATRVPGQGFGKTGELFF	TGTGCCACCAGGGTACCGGGACAGGGGTTCGGAAAAACCGGGGAGCTGTTTTTT
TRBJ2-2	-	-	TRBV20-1	CSARDGRRGIGELFF	TGCAGTGCTAGAGATGGACGCCGGGGTATCGGGGAGCTGTTTTTT
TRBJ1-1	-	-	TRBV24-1	CATSQGGQNTEAFF	TGTGCCACCAGTCAGGGAGGACAGAACACTGAAGCTTTCTTT
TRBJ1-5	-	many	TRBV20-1	CSAMQGLGNQPQHF	TGCAGTGCTATGCAGGGGTTGGGCAATCAGCCCCAGCATTTT
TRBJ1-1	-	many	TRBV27	CASSFMGPNTEAFF	TGTGCCAGCAGTTTTATGGGGCCGAACACTGAAGCTTTCTTT
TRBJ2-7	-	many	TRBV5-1	CASSLGDGVTYEQYF	TGCGCCAGCAGCTTGGGCGACGGAGTGACCTACGAGCAGTACTTC
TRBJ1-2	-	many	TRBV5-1	CASSPDGNPFYGYTF	TGCGCCAGCAGTCCGGACGGGAATCCTTTCTATGGCTACACCTTC
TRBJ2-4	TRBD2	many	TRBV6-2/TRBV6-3	CASSYSILAGIRLNIQYF	TGTGCCAGCAGTTACTCGATTTTAGCGGGAATAAGGTTAAACATTCAGTACTTC
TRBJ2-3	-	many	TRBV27	CASSLLGGRRDTQYF	TGTGCCAGCAGTTTATTGGGGGGGCGCAGAGATACGCAGTATTTT
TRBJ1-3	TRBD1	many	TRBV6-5	CASRPDRGGNTIYF	TGTGCCAGCAGGCCCGACAGGGGAGGAAACACCATATATTTT
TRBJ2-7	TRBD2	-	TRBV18	CASWEGSSYEQYF	TGTGCCAGCTGGGAGGGGAGCTCCTACGAGCAGTACTTC
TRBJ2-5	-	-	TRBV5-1	CASSSGPGVQETQYF	TGCGCCAGCAGCAGTGGGCCGGGGGTACAAGAGACCCAGTACTTC
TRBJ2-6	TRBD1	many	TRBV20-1	CSAKKAGGFSGANVLTF	TGCAGTGCTAAAAAGGCAGGGGGATTCTCTGGGGCCAACGTCCTGACTTTC
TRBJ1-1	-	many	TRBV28	CASSPWQENTEAFF	TGTGCCAGCAGTCCCTGGCAGGAGAACACTGAAGCTTTCTTT
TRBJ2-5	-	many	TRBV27	CASSQGLTRETQYF	TGTGCCAGCAGTCAGGGACTTACAAGAGAGACCCAGTACTTC
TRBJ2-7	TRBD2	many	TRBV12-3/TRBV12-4	CASSQAGTSYEQYF	TGTGCCAGCAGCCAAGCGGGAACCTCCTACGAGCAGTACTTC
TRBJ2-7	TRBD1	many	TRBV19	CASSAYRGPYEQYF	TGTGCCAGTAGTGCCTACAGGGGACCCTACGAGCAGTACTTC
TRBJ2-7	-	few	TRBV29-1	CSVEDLRGEAEQYF	TGCAGCGTTGAAGATCTTCGCGGGGAGGCCGAGCAGTACTTC
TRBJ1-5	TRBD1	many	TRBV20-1	CSARTGGGNSNQPQHF	TGCAGTGCTAGGACAGGGGGCGGGAATAGCAATCAGCCCCAGCATTTT
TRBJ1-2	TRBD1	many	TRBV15	CATSRAGQDSVYGYTF	TGTGCCACCAGCAGAGCAGGACAGGACAGCGTGTATGGCTACACCTTC
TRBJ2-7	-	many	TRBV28	CASSFGQPYEQYF	TGTGCCAGCAGTTTCGGACAGCCATACGAGCAGTACTTC
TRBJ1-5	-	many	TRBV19	CASSIEGGQPQHF	TGTGCCAGTAGTATCGAAGGCGGGCAGCCCCAGCATTTT
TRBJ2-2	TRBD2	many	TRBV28	CASSSKPGLAGPIGAGELFF	TGTGCCAGCAGTTCGAAGCCGGGACTAGCGGGCCCAATTGGGGCCGGGGAGCTGTTTTTT
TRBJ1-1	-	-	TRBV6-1	CASRFGGMNTEAFF	TGTGCCAGCAGGTTCGGGGGTATGAACACTGAAGCTTTCTTT
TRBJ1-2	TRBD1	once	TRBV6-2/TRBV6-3	CASTDPGTANYGYTF	TGTGCCAGCACCGACCCCGGGACAGCTAACTATGGCTACACCTTC
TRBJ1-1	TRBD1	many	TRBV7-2	CASSPGQGAGAFF	TGTGCCAGCAGCCCGGGACAGGGGGCGGGGGCTTTCTTT
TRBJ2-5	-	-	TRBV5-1	CASARGPQETQYF	TGCGCCAGCGCCAGGGGCCCCCAAGAGACCCAGTACTTC
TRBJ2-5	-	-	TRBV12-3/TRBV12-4	CASSKVRQGVGETQYF	TGTGCCAGCAGTAAGGTTCGGCAGGGAGTTGGGGAGACCCAGTACTTC
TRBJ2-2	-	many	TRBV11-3	CASSLGRSVGGELFF	TGTGCCAGCAGCTTAGGCCGAAGTGTAGGCGGGGAGCTGTTTTTT
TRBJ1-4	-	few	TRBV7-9	CASSLVGGTNEKLFF	TGTGCCAGCAGCTTAGTGGGGGGAACTAATGAAAAACTGTTTTTT
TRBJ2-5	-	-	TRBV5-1	CASSLDGSQETQYF	TGCGCCAGCAGCTTGGACGGCAGCCAAGAGACCCAGTACTTC
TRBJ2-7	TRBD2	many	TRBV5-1	CASTMSPASGKEEQYF	TGCGCCAGCACCATGAGTCCGGCTAGCGGAAAAGAGGAGCAGTACTTC
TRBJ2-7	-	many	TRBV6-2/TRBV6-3	CASRKAGIDEQYF	TGTGCCAGCAGAAAAGCAGGGATCGACGAGCAGTACTTC
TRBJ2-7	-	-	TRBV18	CVSSPPSSYEQYF	TGTGTCAGCTCACCTCCAAGCTCCTACGAGCAGTACTTC
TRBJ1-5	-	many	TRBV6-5	CASSYADRHNQPQHF	TGTGCCAGCAGTTACGCGGACAGACACAATCAGCCCCAGCATTTT
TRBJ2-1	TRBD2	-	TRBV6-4	CASSDLHTSGDYNEQFF	TGTGCCAGCAGTGACCTCCATACTAGCGGAGATTACAATGAGCAGTTCTTC
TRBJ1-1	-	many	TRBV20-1	CSARTQMNTEAFF	TGCAGTGCTAGAACGCAGATGAACACTGAAGCTTTCTTT
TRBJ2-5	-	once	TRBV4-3	CASSQRPSGPRAGTQYF	TGCGCCAGCAGTCAAAGACCCTCCGGGCCCCGGGCGGGGACCCAGTACTTC
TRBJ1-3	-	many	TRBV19	CASRGVSGNTIYF	TGTGCCAGTAGAGGAGTCTCTGGAAACACCATATATTTT
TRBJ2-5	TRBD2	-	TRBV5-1	CASSLAEAGGETQYF	TGCGCCAGCAGCTTGGCCGAAGCGGGAGGAGAGACCCAGTACTTC
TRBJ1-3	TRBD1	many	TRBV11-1	CASSFPLGGQSLSGNTIYF	TGTGCCAGCAGCTTCCCCCTTGGGGGACAGTCTCTCTCTGGAAACACCATATATTTT
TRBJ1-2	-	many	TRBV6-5	CASSYSVRTSGYTF	TGTGCCAGCAGTTACAGTGTTCGGACGTCTGGCTACACCTTC
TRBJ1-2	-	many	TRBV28	CASSSPGPYGYTF	TGTGCCAGCAGTTCTCCCGGCCCCTATGGCTACACCTTC
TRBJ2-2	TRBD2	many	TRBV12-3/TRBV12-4	CASRIGRAVTGELFF	TGTGCCAGCAGGATCGGGAGGGCCGTCACCGGGGAGCTGTTTTTT